The 29 T cell receptor beta chains given below trace back to one sample, sequenced in a study of blood T cell repertoires in COVID-19. Sequencing was performed with immunoSEQ multiplex PCR; in TCRdb, only in-frame clones are kept and a portion is missing. The sample has tens of thousands of clones, roughly four fifths seen once. The specimen was peripheral blood. These receptors came from a woman older than 75 with acute or convalescent COVID-19.

This sequence joins TRBV2 and TRBJ1-3; D not certain. The germline gives CDR1 SNHLY, CDR2 FYNNEI. Trimming shortened V by 1 base and J by 0 bases, and 4 bases separated the two germline ends. This CDR3 has 14 amino acids. CDR3 sequence: CASSEVASGNTIYF. The CDR3 coding sequence is TGTGCCAGCAGTGAAGTGGCCTCTGGAAACACCATATATTTT.

V is TRBV11-2 and J is TRBJ1-2; no firm D call. Germline V gene data show CDR1 as SGHAT and CDR2 as FQNNGV. The CDR3 length is 13 residues. V lost 5 bases and J lost 8, with 15 bases in between. CDR3 protein: CASSPGSGRGYTF. The CDR3 nucleotides are TGTGCCAGCAGCCCGGGGTCCGGACGGGGCTACACCTTC.

This sequence joins TRBV2 and TRBJ2-7, with 7 bases matching TRBD1. CDR1 and CDR2 (germline): SNHLY, FYNNEI. This CDR3 is built from 14 residues. V lost 7 bases and J lost 2; bases outside the gene matches: 8. The chain's CDR3 is CASKAWDRTYEQYF. DNA of the CDR3: TGTGCCAGCAAGGCTTGGGACAGAACCTACGAGCAGTACTTC.

This sequence joins TRBV28 and TRBJ2-4, with 7 bases identical to TRBD1. Trimming removed 3 bases from V and 7 bases from J; junction bases left unmatched: 6. Germline CDR1 MDHEN, CDR2 SYDVKM. CDR3 length equals 14 residues. CDR3 nucleotides: TGTGCCAGCAGTTTCGACAGGGTCGTGAACATTCAGTACTTC. It translates to CASSFDRVVNIQYF.

This chain uses TRBV28 with TRBJ2-3, with 11 nucleotides matching TRBD2. This CDR3 is 17 amino acids long. Losses at the gene ends were 5 bases for V and 4 bases for J; bases not matched to a gene: 11. Germline values: CDR1 MDHEN, CDR2 SYDVKM. This chain's CDR3 is CASSTWGSGRGADTQYF. CDR3 coding DNA: TGTGCCAGCAGTACATGGGGTAGCGGGAGGGGGGCAGATACGCAGTATTTT.

This clone is a singleton in its sample. The CDR3 bases are TGCAGTGCCCTTAGCACAGATACGCAGTATTTT. It encodes CSALSTDTQYF. The chain carries TRBV20-1 and TRBJ2-3; the D is unclear. Germline V gene lookup returns CDR1 DFQATT and CDR2 SNEGSKA (reference sequence). The CDR3 has 11 residues. Trimming pared 6 bases from V and 0 bases from J, leaving 4 bases between.

The chain links TRBV5-6 to TRBJ1-2, with D uncertain. CDR3 length: 13 residues. The ends were cut back, 4 bases at V and 8 bases at J, with 15 bases in the middle. Germline CDR1 SGHDT, CDR2 YYEEEE. CDR3 region: CASSPTVPAGYTF. The CDR3 DNA reads as TGTGCCAGCAGCCCCACAGTCCCCGCCGGCTACACCTTC. The full variable domain, its missing parts supplied by reference TRBV5-6 and TRBJ1-2, is DAGVTQSPTHLIKTRGQQVTLRCSPKSGHDTVSWYQQALGQGPQFIFQYYEEEERQRGNFPDRFSGHQFPNYSSELNVNALLLGDSALYLCASSPTVPAGYTFGSGTRLTVV.

Only a few counts were recorded for this clone. This chain joins TRBV29-1 and TRBJ2-7; no definite D call. The CDR3 is made up of 12 amino acids. Germline assignment: CDR1 SQVTM and CDR2 ANQGSEA. The germline V and J ends were trimmed by 6 bases and 2 bases, with 11 bases remaining between them. The DNA for the CDR3 is TGCAGCGTCGATACTAATCCCTACGAGCAGTACTTC. Encoded protein: CSVDTNPYEQYF.

The chain recombines TRBV28 with TRBJ2-2; TRBD2 aligns across 7 bases. This CDR3 has 15 residues. In germline, CDR1 is MDHEN, CDR2 SYDVKM. J gave up 1 base and V 3 bases, and 2 bases lay outside the gene matches. CDR3 amino acids: CASSLGGENTGELFF. DNA of the CDR3: TGTGCCAGCAGTTTGGGGGGGGAGAACACCGGGGAGCTGTTTTTT.

Written as DNA, the CDR3 is TGTGCCAGCAGTCGGGGGGGTGAAGCTTTCTTT. Translation gives CASSRGGEAFF. The V call is TRBV14, the J call TRBJ1-1; D might be TRBD1 (5 bases). The V end lost 6 bases, the J end lost 7 bases, and 9 bases lay between the germline ends. Germline assignment: CDR1 SGHDN and CDR2 FVKESK. This CDR3 has 11 amino acids.

This clone came up once. The genes are TRBV6-5 and TRBJ1-6, with D perhaps TRBD1 (6 bases). Germline-derived CDR1 and CDR2 are MNHEY and SVGAGI. CDR3 length: 15 amino acids. V was shortened by 6 bases and J by 0 bases, with 9 bases between the two germline ends. This chain's CDR3 is CASRGQRSYNSPLHF. As DNA, the CDR3 is TGTGCCAGCAGAGGACAGCGCTCCTATAATTCACCCCTCCACTTT.

The chain carries TRBV18 and TRBJ2-3, with D possibly TRBD2 on 6 matching bases. Germline V lookup: CDR1 KGHSH, CDR2 LQKENI. This CDR3 comprises 15 residues. The V gene lost 1 base and the J gene lost 1 base, with 9 bases spanning the gap. The DNA of the CDR3 is TGTGCCAGCTCACCACTGGGCGGGGGCACAGATACGCAGTATTTT. This encodes CASSPLGGGTDTQYF.

This rearrangement joins TRBV6-5 to TRBJ2-7; 7 nucleotides align to TRBD2. The germline gives CDR1 MNHEY, CDR2 SVGAGI. This CDR3 is built from 13 residues. V lost 5 bases and J lost 9; bases outside the gene matches: 10. The CDR3 spells CASSPGTTYVQYF. As DNA, the CDR3 is TGTGCCAGCAGTCCCGGGACTACTTATGTGCAGTACTTC.

This chain uses TRBV21-1 with TRBJ2-7; whether TRBD2, the table's D call, matches the DNA was not checked. TRBV21-1 is a pseudogene. The CDR3 contains 21 residues. Written as DNA, the CDR3 is TGTGCCAGCATTGGACCCCCGGGGGGGGCGTCCGGTCGTCTAGCAAGTTGCGAGCAGTACTTC. Translated, it gives CASIGPPGGASGRLASCEQYF.

The J gene is TRBJ1-1, the V gene TRBV9, with unresolved D. The length of the CDR3 is 13 residues. Trimming took off 3 bases at V and 5 bases at J, with 11 bases between the two ends. Germline V CDR1 and CDR2: SGDLS, YYNGEE. CDR3 sequence reads: CASSASAETEAFF. DNA for the CDR3: TGTGCCAGCAGCGCCTCAGCGGAGACTGAAGCTTTCTTT.

V usage is TRBV5-1 and J usage is TRBJ2-3; the match to TRBD2 covers 14 bases. The germline V gene encodes CDR1 SGHRS and CDR2 YFSETQ. The CDR3 is 17 amino acids. The V and J ends lost 4 bases and 3 bases, in that order; junction bases with no gene match: 7. The CDR3 nucleotides are TGCGCCAGCAGCCCGGGACTAGCGGGAGTGGAAACAGATACGCAGTATTTT. Translation: CASSPGLAGVETDTQYF. The full variable domain, with the rest looked up from reference TRBV5-1 and TRBJ2-3, is KAGVTQTPRYLIKTRGQQVTLSCSPISGHRSVSWYQQTPGQGLQFLFEYFSETQRNKGNFPGRFSGRQFSNSRSEMNVSTLELGDSALYLCASSPGLAGVETDTQYFGPGTRLTVL.

The chain is built from TRBV5-6 and TRBJ1-2; 9 positions agree with TRBD1. Germline CDR1 reads SGHDT; CDR2 reads YYEEEE. V shed 5 bases, J shed 8 bases, and the junction held 16 bases outside the gene matches. CDR3 length: 16 residues. The CDR3 protein is CASSQPPGQGYWGYTF. DNA of the CDR3: TGTGCCAGCAGTCAACCACCGGGACAGGGATACTGGGGCTACACCTTC. The whole variable domain, remainder taken from reference TRBV5-6 and TRBJ1-2, is DAGVTQSPTHLIKTRGQQVTLRCSPKSGHDTVSWYQQALGQGPQFIFQYYEEEERQRGNFPDRFSGHQFPNYSSELNVNALLLGDSALYLCASSQPPGQGYWGYTFGSGTRLTVV.

This clone was seen only a few times. The chain uses TRBV11-2 and TRBJ1-4, with a possible D match to TRBD1 (5 bases). Trimming took off 0 bases at V and 8 bases at J, with 16 bases between the two ends. This CDR3 spans 16 amino acids. CDR1 is SGHAT and CDR2 is FQNNGV in the germline V gene. CDR3: CASSLEGARVNEKLFF. CDR3 coding DNA: TGTGCCAGCAGCTTAGAAGGGGCAAGGGTTAACGAAAAACTGTTTTTT.

This clone was seen a single time. V is TRBV6-5 and J is TRBJ2-7, with 9 bases fitting TRBD2. Unmatched junction bases numbered 8, after V lost 7 bases and J lost 1 base. Germline V gene lookup returns CDR1 MNHEY and CDR2 SVGAGI. This CDR3 has 15 amino acids. The CDR3 DNA is TGTGCCAGCAAGCTTAGCGGGAGTCTTTCCTACGAGCAGTACTTC. Translation gives CASKLSGSLSYEQYF.

The chain has TRBV7-9 and TRBJ1-1; TRBD1 agrees at 7 bases. Unmatched junction bases numbered 13, after V lost 8 bases and J lost 1 base. The CDR3 has 16 amino acids. Germline V gives CDR1 SEHNR, CDR2 FQNEAQ (reference sequence). The CDR3 bases are TGTGCCAGCTCTTACGACGGGGCAGGGGGGAACACTGAAGCTTTCTTT. It yields the protein CASSYDGAGGNTEAFF.

V is TRBV30 and J is TRBJ1-5; D is uncertain. The length of the CDR3 is 14 residues. Trimming shortened V by 2 bases and J by 0 bases, and 8 bases separated the two germline ends. Germline CDR1 is GTSNPN and CDR2 is SVGIG (reference sequence). The DNA of the CDR3 is TGTGCCTGGAGTCCGGGGATTAGCAATCAGCCCCAGCATTTT. Translating it yields CAWSPGISNQPQHF.

This chain joins TRBV12-3 or TRBV12-4 and TRBJ1-1; D is ambiguous. Trimming shortened V by 4 bases and J by 4 bases, and 4 bases separated the two germline ends. The CDR3 loop spans 11 amino acids. DNA of the CDR3: TGTGCCAGCAGTTATCTCACTGAAGCTTTCTTT. Encoded protein: CASSYLTEAFF.

A note on this clone: A read error may account for a junction end that differs from germline. This sequence joins TRBV6-5 and TRBJ2-5; D is undetermined. CDR3 size: 13 residues. Germline V lookup: CDR1 MNHEY, CDR2 SVGAGI. The CDR3 loop reads CASRYFGQETQYF. The CDR3 coding sequence is TGTGCCAGCAGATACTTCGGGCAAGAGACCCAGTACTTC.

The genes are TRBV11-1 and TRBJ2-7, with no clear D. V shed 2 bases and J shed 1 base, with 9 bases lying between them. CDR1 and CDR2 (germline): SGHAT, FQDESV (reference sequence). The CDR3 spans 14 residues. The CDR3 sequence is CASSLYARSYEQYF. CDR3 coding DNA: TGTGCCAGCAGCTTATATGCCAGGTCCTACGAGCAGTACTTC.

The rearrangement links TRBV7-9 to TRBJ2-7; D ambiguous. The CDR3 extends over 14 amino acids. CDR1 and CDR2 (germline): SEHNR, FQNEAQ (reference sequence). V lost 5 bases and J lost 2, with 13 bases in between. The CDR3 spells CASSPDILPYEQYF. As DNA, the CDR3 is TGTGCCAGCAGCCCCGACATTCTACCCTACGAGCAGTACTTC.

This clone was detected once. The chain couples TRBV28 to TRBJ2-3, with TRBD2 as a possible D gene (5 bases). In germline, CDR1 is MDHEN, CDR2 SYDVKM. With 10 bases removed from V and 4 bases from J, the gap between germline ends came to 9 bases. The CDR3 has 11 amino acids. CDR3 amino acids: CATERADTQYF. DNA of the CDR3: TGTGCCACGGAGAGGGCAGATACGCAGTATTTT.

V gene TRBV5-1 combines with J gene TRBJ2-2; TRBD1 matches 7 bases. V lost 3 bases to trimming and J lost 1 base; unmatched junction nucleotides: 3. The CDR3 spans 15 residues. Germline V gene lookup returns CDR1 SGHRS and CDR2 YFSETQ. CDR3 DNA: TGCGCCAGCAGCTGGACAGGATTGAACACCGGGGAGCTGTTTTTT. Translation: CASSWTGLNTGELFF.

The chain uses TRBV12-3 or TRBV12-4 and TRBJ1-2; 7 bases are shared with TRBD1. This CDR3 spans 13 amino acids. Trimming cost V 4 bases and J 4 bases; bases outside gene matches: 3. The CDR3 here is CASSYRGAYGYTF. In DNA form, the CDR3 reads TGTGCCAGCAGTTACAGGGGAGCCTATGGCTACACCTTC.

The rearrangement links TRBV12-3 or TRBV12-4 to TRBJ2-7; D call uncertain. Trimming shortened V by 6 bases and J by 3 bases, and 12 bases separated the two germline ends. The CDR3 covers 13 residues. CDR3 in DNA: TGTGCCAGCAGCTATAGAGGTTTCTACGAGCAGTACTTC. The encoded protein is CASSYRGFYEQYF.